This T cell receptor beta chain stems from a study of naive and memory T cell subsets. Both TRBC1 and TRBC2 were covered by a beta constant-region primer of two equimolar oligonucleotides. The ligated cDNA underwent four PCR rounds using SP2 and nested alpha and beta constant-region primers. The cDNA 3' end received a ligated single-stranded oligonucleotide carrying the SP2 primer and a 12-nucleotide UMI. In TCRdb, the UMI-ligation and nested PCR reads were re-called with MiXCR into one record per CDR3 protein. The sample lists 80,000 to 95,000 distinct CDR3 sequences, 8% to 9.5% seen once, with 1.2% in the top ten. On this clonotype itself: What it recognizes is unknown.

Whole-study findings and limits: No ground truth validated the naive and memory repertoire findings. Expression changes during T cell differentiation may affect RNA-based TCR counts. A few larger clonotypes appeared in naive repertoires, especially CD8, possibly memory cells re-expressing CD45RA.

Germline lookup yields CDR1 MDHEN and CDR2 SYDVKM. J was trimmed by 3 bases and V by 4 bases; bases with no gene match: 8. The CDR3 consists of 16 residues. The specimen sequenced was naive CD8+ T cells from blood. The chain couples TRBV28 to TRBJ2-7, with 11 bases matching TRBD1. The clonotype originates from a human donor in good health. Written as DNA, the CDR3 is TGTGCCAGCAGTTCACCGGGGGGACAGGGGGACTACGAGCAGTACTTC. Protein: CASSSPGGQGDYEQYF.